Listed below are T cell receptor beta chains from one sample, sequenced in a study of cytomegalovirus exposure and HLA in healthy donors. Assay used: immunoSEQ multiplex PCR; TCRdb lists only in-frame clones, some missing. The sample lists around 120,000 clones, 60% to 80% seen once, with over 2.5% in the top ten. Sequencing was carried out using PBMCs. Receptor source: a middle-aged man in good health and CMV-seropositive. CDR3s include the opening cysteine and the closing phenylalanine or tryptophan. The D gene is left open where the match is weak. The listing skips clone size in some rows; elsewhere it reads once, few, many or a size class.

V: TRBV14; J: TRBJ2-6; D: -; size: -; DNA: TGTGCCACCCGGTACTCTGGGGCCAACGTCCTGACTTTC; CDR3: CATRYSGANVLTF
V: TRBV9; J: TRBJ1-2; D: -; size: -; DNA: TGTGCCAGCAGCGTAGCTCCCCAGGGGTACTATGGCTACACCTTC; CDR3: CASSVAPQGYYGYTF
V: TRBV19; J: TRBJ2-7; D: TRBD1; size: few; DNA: TGTGCCAGTAGTCGAATGTTCTCAGGGGGTTCCTACGAGCAGTACTTC; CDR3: CASSRMFSGGSYEQYF
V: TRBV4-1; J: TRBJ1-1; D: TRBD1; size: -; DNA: TGCGCCAGCAGCCTAACGACAGGGGATGAAGCTTTCTTT; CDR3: CASSLTTGDEAFF
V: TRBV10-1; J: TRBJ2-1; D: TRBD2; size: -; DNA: TGCGCCAGCAGTGCCGGACTAGCGGGAGTGAAGAATGAGCAGTTCTTC; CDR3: CASSAGLAGVKNEQFF
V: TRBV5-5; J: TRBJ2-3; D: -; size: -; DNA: TGTGCCAGCAGCTTGGAGAGGGGGGGTGGAGCAGATACGCAGTATTTT; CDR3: CASSLERGGGADTQYF
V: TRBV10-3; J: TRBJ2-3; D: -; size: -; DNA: TGTGCCATCAGTGAGGATGAGCGGGATACGCAGTATTTT; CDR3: CAISEDERDTQYF
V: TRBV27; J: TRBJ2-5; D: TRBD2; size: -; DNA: TGTGCCAGCAGTCAACGGGCGGGAGGGGGGTCAGAGACCCAGTACTTC; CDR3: CASSQRAGGGSETQYF
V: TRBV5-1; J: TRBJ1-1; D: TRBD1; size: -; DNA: TGCGCCAGCAGCTTGGCCACAGGGGGAGGGACTGAAGCTTTCTTT; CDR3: CASSLATGGGTEAFF
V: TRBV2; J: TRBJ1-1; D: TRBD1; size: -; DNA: TGTGCCAGCAGTGAGGGGGGACAGGGTAACACTGAAGCTTTCTTT; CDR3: CASSEGGQGNTEAFF
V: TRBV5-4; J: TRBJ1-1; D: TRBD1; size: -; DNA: TGTGCCAGCAGTTCCGGGGGACAGGGGCCCCTGAACACTGAAGCTTTCTTT; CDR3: CASSSGGQGPLNTEAFF
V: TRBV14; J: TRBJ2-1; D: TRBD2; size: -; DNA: TGTGCCAGCAGCCAAGCTAGCGGGAGGCCCCCTTACAATGAGCAGTTCTTC; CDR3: CASSQASGRPPYNEQFF
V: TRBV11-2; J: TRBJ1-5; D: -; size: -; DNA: TGTGCCAGCAGCTTAGGGCTGGATCAGCCCCAGCATTTT; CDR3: CASSLGLDQPQHF
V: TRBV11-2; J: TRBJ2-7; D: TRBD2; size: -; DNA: TGTGCCAGCAGCTTGGGTGGTAGCGGGAGGTCCTACGAGCAGTACTTC; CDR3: CASSLGGSGRSYEQYF
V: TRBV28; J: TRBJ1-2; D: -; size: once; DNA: TGTGCCAGCAGTTTCTCTGACAGGAGTGGCTACACCTTC; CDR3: CASSFSDRSGYTF
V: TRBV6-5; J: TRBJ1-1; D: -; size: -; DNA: TGTGCCAGCACTAGAGACGGTGGAGGGACTGAAGCTTTCTTT; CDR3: CASTRDGGGTEAFF
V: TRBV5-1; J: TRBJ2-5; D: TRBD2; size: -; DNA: TGCGCCAGCTCCCCGGCGGGGGAAGAGACCCAGTACTTC; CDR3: CASSPAGEETQYF
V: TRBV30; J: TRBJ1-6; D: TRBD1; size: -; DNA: TGTGCCTGGACGGGGACAGGGTATAATTCACCCCTCCACTTT; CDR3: CAWTGTGYNSPLHF
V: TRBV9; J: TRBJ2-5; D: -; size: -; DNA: TGTGCCAGCAGCTTAACGATGGGGGGAGAGACCCAGTACTTC; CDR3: CASSLTMGGETQYF
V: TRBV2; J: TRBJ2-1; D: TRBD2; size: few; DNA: TGTGCCAGCAGTGAGTTAGCGGGAGGTGAAAATGAGCAGTTCTTC; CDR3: CASSELAGGENEQFF
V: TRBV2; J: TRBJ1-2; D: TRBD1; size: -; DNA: TGTGCCAGCAGTGAAACTAGGTCAGGGGGATTC; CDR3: CASSETRSGGF
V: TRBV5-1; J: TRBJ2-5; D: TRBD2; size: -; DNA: TGCGCCAGCAGCTTTAGATTATCGCGGGAGAGGGAAGAGACCCAGTACTTC; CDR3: CASSFRLSREREETQYF
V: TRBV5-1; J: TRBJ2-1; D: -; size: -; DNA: TGCGCCAGCAGCTTGGGGACTGGCTACAATGAGCAGTTCTTC; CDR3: CASSLGTGYNEQFF
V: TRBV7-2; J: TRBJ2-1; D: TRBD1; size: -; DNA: TGTGCCAGCAGCTTGGGACAGGGATTATACAATGAGCAGTTCTTC; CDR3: CASSLGQGLYNEQFF
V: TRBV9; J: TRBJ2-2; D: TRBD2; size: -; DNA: TGTGCCAGCGCAGGGACTAGTGGAGGCGGGGAGCTGTTTTTT; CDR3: CASAGTSGGGELFF
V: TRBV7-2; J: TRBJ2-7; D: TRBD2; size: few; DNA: TGTGCCAGCAGCTTCGAGCGGGAGGGCGAGCAGTACTTC; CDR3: CASSFEREGEQYF
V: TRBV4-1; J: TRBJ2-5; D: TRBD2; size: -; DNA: TGCGCCAGCAGCCCTAGGACTAGCGGGGGGGCCGACCAAGAGACCCAGTACTTC; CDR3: CASSPRTSGGADQETQYF
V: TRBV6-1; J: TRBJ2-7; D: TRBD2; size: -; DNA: TGTGCCAGCAGTGAAAACCTAGCGGGAGTCTACGAGCAGTACTTC; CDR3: CASSENLAGVYEQYF
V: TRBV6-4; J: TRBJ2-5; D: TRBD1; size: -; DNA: TGTGCCAGCAGTCGAGCTGACAGGGTTAGAGAGACCCAGTACTTC; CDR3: CASSRADRVRETQYF
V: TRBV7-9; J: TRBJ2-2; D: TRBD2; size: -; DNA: TGTGCCAGCAGCTCCATCATAGCGGGAGAGGGCACCGGGGAGCTGTTTTTT; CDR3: CASSSIIAGEGTGELFF
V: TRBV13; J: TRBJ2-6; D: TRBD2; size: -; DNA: TGTGCCAGCAGCTCGGGGGGTTTTGGGGCCAACGTCCTGACTTTC; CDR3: CASSSGGFGANVLTF
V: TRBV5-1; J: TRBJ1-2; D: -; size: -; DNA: TGCGCCAGCAGCTTGGCCCCGACAGGCCGGGACTATGGCTACACCTTC; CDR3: CASSLAPTGRDYGYTF
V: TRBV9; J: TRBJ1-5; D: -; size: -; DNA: TGTGCCAGCAGCGTAGCTGGGGGCTATAGCAATCAGCCCCAGCATTTT; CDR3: CASSVAGGYSNQPQHF
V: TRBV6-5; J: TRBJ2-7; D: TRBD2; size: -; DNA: TGTGCCAGCAGGCAGGAGACTAGCGGGAGGAGCGAGCAGTACTTC; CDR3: CASRQETSGRSEQYF
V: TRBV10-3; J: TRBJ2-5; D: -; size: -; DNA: TGTGCCATCAAGGGACTGGAGAAAGAGACCCAGTACTTC; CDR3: CAIKGLEKETQYF
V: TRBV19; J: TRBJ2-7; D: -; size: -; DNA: TGTGCCAGTAGTCCCCGACTAGGAGGGTACGAGCAGTACTTC; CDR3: CASSPRLGGYEQYF
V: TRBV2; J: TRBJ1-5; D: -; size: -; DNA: TGTGCCAGCAGTGAAGAAATAGACGCGGGGAATCAGCCCCAGCATTTT; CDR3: CASSEEIDAGNQPQHF
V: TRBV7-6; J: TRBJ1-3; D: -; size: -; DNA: TGTGCCAGCAGCTTAGCGGAGGCCTCTGGAAACACCATATATTTT; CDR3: CASSLAEASGNTIYF
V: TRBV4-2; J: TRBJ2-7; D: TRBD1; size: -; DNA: TGTGCCAGCAGCCCGTTGACAGGGGGCCACGAGCAGTACTTC; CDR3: CASSPLTGGHEQYF
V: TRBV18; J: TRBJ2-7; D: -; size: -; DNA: TGTGCCAGCTCCCGCTCCTACGAGCAGTACTTC; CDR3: CASSRSYEQYF
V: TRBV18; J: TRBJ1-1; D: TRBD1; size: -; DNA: TGTGCCAGCTCACCGGGACAGGGAGAAGCTCCTGAAGCTTTCTTT; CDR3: CASSPGQGEAPEAFF
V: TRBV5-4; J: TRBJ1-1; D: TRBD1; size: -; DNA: TGTGCCAGCAGCCAAGACAGGGAAACTGGAGCTTTCTTT; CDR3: CASSQDRETGAFF
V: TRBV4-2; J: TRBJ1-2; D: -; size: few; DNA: TGTGCCAGCAGCCCCCCCGGGAATCCCCTAGGCTACACCTTC; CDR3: CASSPPGNPLGYTF
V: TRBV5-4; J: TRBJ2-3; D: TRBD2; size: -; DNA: TGTGCCAGCAGCCCGGCGAGGGCTAGCGGGGGGGCAACGGATACGCAGTATTTT; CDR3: CASSPARASGGATDTQYF
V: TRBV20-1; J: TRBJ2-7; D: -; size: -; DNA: TGCAGTGTGAGAGGGGGTTTCGAGCAGTACTTC; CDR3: CSVRGGFEQYF
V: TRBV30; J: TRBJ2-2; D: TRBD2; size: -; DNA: TGTGCCTGGAAGGGACTAGCGGTCACCGGGGAGCTGTTTTTT; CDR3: CAWKGLAVTGELFF
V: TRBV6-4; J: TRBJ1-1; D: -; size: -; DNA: TGTGCCAGCAGCTCAGGGCCAGCCACTGAAGCTTTCTTT; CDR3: CASSSGPATEAFF
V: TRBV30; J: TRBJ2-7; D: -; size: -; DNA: TGTGCCTGGAGTGTTCACCGGCTAGACGAGCAGTACTTC; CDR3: CAWSVHRLDEQYF
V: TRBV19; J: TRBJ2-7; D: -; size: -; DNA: TGTGCCAGTGGCCGACCTTCAGGCTACGAGCAGTACTTC; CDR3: CASGRPSGYEQYF
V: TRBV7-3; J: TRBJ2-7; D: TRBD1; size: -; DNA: TGTGCCAGCAGCTCCCACCCCGGGACAGTGAAAGGATACGAGCAGTACTTC; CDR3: CASSSHPGTVKGYEQYF
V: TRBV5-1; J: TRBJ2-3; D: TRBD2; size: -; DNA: TGCGCCAGCAGCGCTCTCTGGGGGGGGAGCACAGATACGCAGTATTTT; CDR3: CASSALWGGSTDTQYF
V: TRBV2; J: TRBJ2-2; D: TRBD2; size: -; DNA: TGTGCCAGCAGTGGAGAAACTAGCGGGGTGCGTACCGGGGAGCTGTTTTTT; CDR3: CASSGETSGVRTGELFF
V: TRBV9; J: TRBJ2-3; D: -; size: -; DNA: TGTGCCAGCAGCGTAGGGGCTAGCGAGGGGGGGTTGTTAGATACGCAGTATTTT; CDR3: CASSVGASEGGLLDTQYF
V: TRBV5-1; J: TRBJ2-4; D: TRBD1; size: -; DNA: TGCGCCAGCAGCCCTCAGACTACAGGGGACATTCAGTACTTC; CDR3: CASSPQTTGDIQYF
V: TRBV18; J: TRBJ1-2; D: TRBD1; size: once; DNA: TGTGCCAGCTCACCCGACAGGGTTTATGGCTACACCTTC; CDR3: CASSPDRVYGYTF
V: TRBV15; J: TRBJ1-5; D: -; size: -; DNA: TGTGCCACCAGCAATCAGACACTTTATAGCAATCAGCCCCAGCATTTT; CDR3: CATSNQTLYSNQPQHF
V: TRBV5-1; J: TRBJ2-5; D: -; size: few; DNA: TGCGCTAGCCAGATACAGGGTAGGGGAGAGACCCAGTACTTC; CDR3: CASQIQGRGETQYF
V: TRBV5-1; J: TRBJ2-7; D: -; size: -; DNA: TGCGCCAGCAGCTTGGATGGCAGGGGTGACGAGCAGTACTTC; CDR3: CASSLDGRGDEQYF
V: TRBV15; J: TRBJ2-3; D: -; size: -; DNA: TGTGCCACCAGCAGTGGGCCAGGTACGCAGTATTTT; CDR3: CATSSGPGTQYF
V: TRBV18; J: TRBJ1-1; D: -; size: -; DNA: TGTGCCAGCTCCCGGGGACAAGCAAACACTGAAGCTTTCTTT; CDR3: CASSRGQANTEAFF